A selection of T cell receptor beta chains follows, all from one sample in a study of blood T cell repertoires in COVID-19. TCRdb keeps only in-frame clones here, not all; method: immunoSEQ multiplex PCR. The table has about 210,000 clones, around 86% seen once. Sequencing was done on a sample of PBMCs or T cells enriched from blood (not recorded which). Receptor source: a man between 40 and 49 years old with acute COVID-19. CDR3s include the opening cysteine and the closing phenylalanine or tryptophan. The D gene is left open where the match is weak. Size is omitted from some rows. Given values are once, few, many or a class for expanded clones.

cdr3_nt,cdr3_aa,j_call,v_call,clone_size,d_call
TGTGCCAGCAGCCAAGATCTTGCCAGGGTGGGAACTGAAGCTTTCTTT,CASSQDLARVGTEAFF,TRBJ1-1,TRBV3-1/TRBV3-2,-,-
TGTGCCAGCAGCGCCGGGACAGCGAACACTGAAGCTTTCTTT,CASSAGTANTEAFF,TRBJ1-1,TRBV7-3,-,TRBD1
TGTGCCAGTAGCCGAGACAGGGCTTGGAACTCCCCCCCAGCTTTCTTT,CASSRDRAWNSPPAFF,TRBJ1-1,TRBV19,-,TRBD1
TGCGCCAGCAGCCAAGATCATCGGGGGGGGAGTGCAGATACGCAGTATTTT,CASSQDHRGGSADTQYF,TRBJ2-3,TRBV4-3,once,TRBD2
TGTGCCTGGAGACACCAGGCAGGGGCCGGGTTCGAGAATTCACCCCTCCACTTT,CAWRHQAGAGFENSPLHF,TRBJ1-6,TRBV30,-,-
TGTGCCAGCTTCAACAGGGGAAGGAACACTGAAGCTTTCTTT,CASFNRGRNTEAFF,TRBJ1-1,TRBV7-8,few,TRBD1
TGTGCCAGCAGCCAAGAGGCCGGGAGCTCCTACAATGAGCAGTTCTTC,CASSQEAGSSYNEQFF,TRBJ2-1,TRBV4-2,-,-
TGTGCCAGCAGTACTAACACTGAAGCTTTCTTT,CASSTNTEAFF,TRBJ1-1,TRBV28,-,-
TGTGCCAGCAGTTCTCCGCGGGCGGGAGGCTCGAACACCGGGGAGCTGTTTTTT,CASSSPRAGGSNTGELFF,TRBJ2-2,TRBV11-3,-,TRBD2
TGTGCCAGCAGCTTAGAGGGGCCGAGCGAGCAGTACTTC,CASSLEGPSEQYF,TRBJ2-7,TRBV11-1,-,-
TGTGCCAGTAGTACAACGGGACAGCAAAGCTATGGCTACACCTTC,CASSTTGQQSYGYTF,TRBJ1-2,TRBV19,once,TRBD1
TGTGCCAGCAGCTTACAAACAGGGCGTAGCGGGTCACCCCTCCACTTT,CASSLQTGRSGSPLHF,TRBJ1-6,TRBV5-4,-,-
TGTGCCAGCAGCTTAGGGGTGGAGGGGCAGGTGGCCCAGCATTTT,CASSLGVEGQVAQHF,TRBJ1-5,TRBV7-9,-,-
TGTGCCAGCAGCCCACACCCCACAGGGGCGAGCTCCTACGAGCAGTACTTC,CASSPHPTGASSYEQYF,TRBJ2-7,TRBV3-1/TRBV3-2,-,TRBD1
TGTGCCAGCAGCTTGGGACTAGCGGGAAGGGAGACCCAGTACTTC,CASSLGLAGRETQYF,TRBJ2-5,TRBV5-6,-,TRBD2
TGTGCCAGCAGCTTAGCGGCTAGCGGGCCAAATGAGCAGTTCTTC,CASSLAASGPNEQFF,TRBJ2-1,TRBV7-6,-,TRBD2
TGTGCCAGCAGCTTGACAGGCACTACCGTCTATGGCTACACCTTC,CASSLTGTTVYGYTF,TRBJ1-2,TRBV5-8,-,-
TGTGCCGCGACGGGGGTTCGGACAGGGTACTATGGCTACACCTTC,CAATGVRTGYYGYTF,TRBJ1-2,TRBV6-5,-,TRBD1
TGTGCCTGGAGTTCCCCAGCGGGGGCATACAATGAGCAGTTCTTC,CAWSSPAGAYNEQFF,TRBJ2-1,TRBV30,-,TRBD2
TGCGCCAGCACCAAGGGGACAGGGACGCGGGAGCAGTACTTC,CASTKGTGTREQYF,TRBJ2-7,TRBV5-1,-,TRBD1
TGTGCCAGCAGCCAAGATGGGACAGGGAACTCACCCCTCCACTTT,CASSQDGTGNSPLHF,TRBJ1-6,TRBV14,-,TRBD1
TGTGCCAGTAGGGGACAGGGTAACAATCAGCCCCAGCATTTT,CASRGQGNNQPQHF,TRBJ1-5,TRBV19,-,TRBD1
TGCGCCAGCAGCTGGGAGACTAGCGGGAGGGCGAACACCGGGGAGCTGTTTTTT,CASSWETSGRANTGELFF,TRBJ2-2,TRBV5-1,once,TRBD2
TGCGCCAGCAGCCAGAGCTCCTATAATTCACCCCTCCACTTT,CASSQSSYNSPLHF,TRBJ1-6,TRBV4-1,-,-
TGTGCCAGCAGCCCAAACTTCATGAGCTCCTACAATGAGCAGTTCTTC,CASSPNFMSSYNEQFF,TRBJ2-1,TRBV7-3,once,-
TGTGCCAGCTGGCGGGAGGGGGGAGATACGCAGTATTTT,CASWREGGDTQYF,TRBJ2-3,TRBV11-2,-,TRBD2
TGTGCCAGCAGCGGACAGGGCTACAATGAGCAGTTCTTC,CASSGQGYNEQFF,TRBJ2-1,TRBV7-2,-,TRBD1
TGCAGCGCTGACACATCGAACACTGAAGCTTTCTTT,CSADTSNTEAFF,TRBJ1-1,TRBV29-1,-,-
TGTGCCAGCAGCGCGAGCGGAGTGAACAATGAGCAGTTCTTC,CASSASGVNNEQFF,TRBJ2-1,TRBV9,-,-
TGTGCCTGGACCGGGACAGGGCCGGGGGAGCAGTACTTC,CAWTGTGPGEQYF,TRBJ2-7,TRBV30,-,TRBD1
TGTGCCAGCAGCTTTAGAATGAACACTGAAGCTTTCTTT,CASSFRMNTEAFF,TRBJ1-1,TRBV7-2,few,-
TGCGCCAGCAGCCAAGAGGCAGGGGGAAACTATGGCTACACCTTC,CASSQEAGGNYGYTF,TRBJ1-2,TRBV4-3,few,TRBD1
TGTGCCACCAGCAGAACAGGGGGCAACACTGAAGCTTTCTTT,CATSRTGGNTEAFF,TRBJ1-1,TRBV15,-,TRBD1
TGCGCCAGCAGCAGGGTCATTGACACTGAAGCTTTCTTT,CASSRVIDTEAFF,TRBJ1-1,TRBV10-2,-,-
TGTGCCACCAGTGATTTGCAGGCGGGCACCTACAATGAGCAGTTCTTC,CATSDLQAGTYNEQFF,TRBJ2-1,TRBV24-1,-,-
TGTGCCAGCAGTGATGGGACTAGCGGGAGGGTCTACAATGAGCAGTTCTTC,CASSDGTSGRVYNEQFF,TRBJ2-1,TRBV25-1,-,TRBD2
TGCGCCAGCAGCCCGACTACACCCTCCTACAATGAGCAGTTCTTC,CASSPTTPSYNEQFF,TRBJ2-1,TRBV5-1,-,-
TGCAGCGTCCCGGTGGAGGGGGCGGTATGGGAAAAACTGTTTTTT,CSVPVEGAVWEKLFF,TRBJ1-4,TRBV29-1,once,TRBD1
TGTGCCAGCACTTTACTAGGGGGACGCTATGGCTACACCTTC,CASTLLGGRYGYTF,TRBJ1-2,TRBV28,-,-
TGTGCCACCAGTGTGGAGGATACGCAGTATTTT,CATSVEDTQYF,TRBJ2-3,TRBV24-1,-,-
TGTGCCAGCAGCCCGTCGGACGGGAGTTACAATGAGCAGTTCTTC,CASSPSDGSYNEQFF,TRBJ2-1,TRBV7-3,-,-
TGTGCCAGCTCACCACCGGTGGGAGGGACAGATACGCAGTATTTT,CASSPPVGGTDTQYF,TRBJ2-3,TRBV18,-,TRBD2
TGTGCCAGCAGTTTAGGTTGGGCCGGTGAAGCTTTCTTT,CASSLGWAGEAFF,TRBJ1-1,TRBV27,-,-
TGTGCCAGCAGGACCATGAGCGTATTATCCTACGAGCAGTACTTC,CASRTMSVLSYEQYF,TRBJ2-7,TRBV28,-,-
TGTGCCAGCCGAGGGCTCGGGACAGCTAATGAAAAACTGTTTTTT,CASRGLGTANEKLFF,TRBJ1-4,TRBV27,-,TRBD1
TGTGCCAGCAGCCGGGCGGGAGAGTATGGGAATGAGCAGTTCTTC,CASSRAGEYGNEQFF,TRBJ2-1,TRBV11-3,-,TRBD2
TGCGCCAGCAGCCCTGAGGGAGGGGGGAATCAGCCCCAGCATTTT,CASSPEGGGNQPQHF,TRBJ1-5,TRBV5-1,once,-
TGTGCCAGCAGTCGACACTCAGATACGCAGTATTTT,CASSRHSDTQYF,TRBJ2-3,TRBV28,-,-
TGTGCCAGCAGATACCAATCTGCGGGGGCGGAAAACACCATATATTTT,CASRYQSAGAENTIYF,TRBJ1-3,TRBV4-2,-,-